Listed below are T cell receptor beta chains from one sample, sequenced in a study of cytomegalovirus exposure and HLA in healthy donors. TCRdb keeps only in-frame clones here, not all; method: immunoSEQ multiplex PCR. Among 180,000 or so clones, 8.5% to 10% were seen once, and the ten largest hold 1% to 1.5%. Sequenced material: PBMCs. Receptors originate from a woman aged 25 to 39 in good health and CMV-seropositive. The CDR3 runs from the conserved cysteine through the conserved F or W. The order of the fields is CDR3 protein, CDR3 DNA, J gene, clone size, V gene, D gene. A D gene is named only where the DNA matches it firmly. Rows may omit the clone size; those that give it use once, few, many or a size class.

CASRGLARPYEQYF | TGCGCCAGCAGGGGACTAGCGAGACCCTACGAGCAGTACTTC | TRBJ2-7 | NA | TRBV10-2 | TRBD2
CASSTPGIRSHYEQYF | TGTGCCAGCAGCACACCAGGCATAAGATCCCACTACGAGCAGTACTTC | TRBJ2-7 | NA | TRBV7-8 | NA
CASSSDRGYEQYF | TGTGCCAGCAGCTCGGACAGGGGCTACGAGCAGTACTTC | TRBJ2-7 | few | TRBV7-8 | TRBD1
CASSNGTSPTDTQYF | TGTGCCAGCAGCAACGGGACTAGCCCCACAGATACGCAGTATTTT | TRBJ2-3 | few | TRBV5-6 | TRBD2
CAWSVLFRTDTQYF | TGTGCCTGGAGTGTACTGTTCCGCACAGATACGCAGTATTTT | TRBJ2-3 | few | TRBV30 | NA
CASSLLGTGSYEQYF | TGTGCCAGCAGTTTACTAGGGACAGGTTCCTACGAGCAGTACTTC | TRBJ2-7 | few | TRBV27 | TRBD1
CASSLGVGREREQFF | TGTGCCAGCAGCTTAGGGGTAGGGCGGGAGCGTGAGCAGTTCTTC | TRBJ2-1 | few | TRBV11-3 | TRBD2
CASSSQWGEMNTEAFF | TGTGCCAGCTCCTCGCAGTGGGGGGAAATGAACACTGAAGCTTTCTTT | TRBJ1-1 | NA | TRBV18 | NA
CASSPRWTGSYEQYF | TGTGCCAGCAGTCCCCGATGGACAGGCTCCTACGAGCAGTACTTC | TRBJ2-7 | NA | TRBV6-5 | TRBD1
CASSLRDFYNEQFF | TGTGCCAGCTCCCTCCGGGACTTCTACAATGAGCAGTTCTTC | TRBJ2-1 | NA | TRBV5-4 | NA
CASSVEAVSYNEQFF | TGTGCCAGCAGCGTAGAGGCGGTATCCTACAATGAGCAGTTCTTC | TRBJ2-1 | NA | TRBV9 | NA
CASSEARLADPLAGTDTQYF | TGTGCCAGCAGTGAAGCGCGGCTAGCGGACCCCCTAGCTGGCACAGATACGCAGTATTTT | TRBJ2-3 | few | TRBV6-1 | TRBD2
CASSLPGSVHEQFF | TGCGCCAGCAGCTTGCCGGGAAGCGTCCATGAGCAGTTCTTC | TRBJ2-1 | NA | TRBV5-1 | NA
CASSSVKQGNQPQHF | TGTGCCAGCAGCTCAGTTAAACAGGGCAATCAGCCCCAGCATTTT | TRBJ1-5 | NA | TRBV5-6 | NA
CASSLSGRIKETQYF | TGTGCCAGCAGCCTCAGCGGGAGAATCAAAGAGACCCAGTACTTC | TRBJ2-5 | NA | TRBV4-2 | TRBD2
CARGHRAGGTDTQYF | TGCGCCAGGGGCCACAGGGCCGGCGGTACAGATACGCAGTATTTT | TRBJ2-3 | NA | TRBV10-1 | NA
CASSQTYPTVTQYF | TGTGCCAGCAGCCAAACGTATCCTACGGTTACGCAGTATTTT | TRBJ2-3 | few | TRBV4-2 | NA
CASVGTANYGYTF | TGTGCCAGCGTTGGGACAGCTAACTATGGCTACACCTTC | TRBJ1-2 | NA | TRBV2 | TRBD1
CASSEWASGGDTQYF | TGCGCCAGCAGTGAGTGGGCTAGCGGAGGAGATACGCAGTATTTT | TRBJ2-3 | few | TRBV10-1 | TRBD2
CASKGEGYEQFF | TGTGCCAGCAAAGGGGAGGGCTATGAGCAGTTCTTC | TRBJ2-1 | once | TRBV7-8 | TRBD2
CASIPGLNPAEQYF | TGTGCCAGCATACCCGGACTCAACCCCGCCGAGCAGTACTTC | TRBJ2-7 | few | TRBV2 | NA
CASSELNLRYTQYF | TGTGCCAGCAGCGAGCTAAATCTCCGATATACGCAGTATTTT | TRBJ2-3 | NA | TRBV7-2 | NA
CASSAEPGQGSYEQYF | TGTGCCAGCAGCGCCGAGCCGGGACAGGGCTCCTACGAGCAGTACTTC | TRBJ2-7 | NA | TRBV5-4 | TRBD1
CASSRARTGELFF | TGTGCCAGCAGCAGGGCCCGCACCGGGGAGCTGTTTTTT | TRBJ2-2 | many | TRBV2 | NA
CSVRTGETYGYTF | TGCAGCGTTCGGACAGGGGAAACCTATGGCTACACCTTC | TRBJ1-2 | NA | TRBV29-1 | TRBD1
CASSAGLAGINTGELFF | TGCGCCAGCAGCGCGGGACTAGCGGGTATAAACACCGGGGAGCTGTTTTTT | TRBJ2-2 | NA | TRBV5-1 | TRBD2
CASSPGTSDFYEQYF | TGTGCCAGCAGCCCGGGGACTAGCGACTTCTACGAGCAGTACTTC | TRBJ2-7 | few | TRBV9 | TRBD2
CASSKDLEGAEQYF | TGTGCCAGCAGCAAAGATCTGGAAGGAGCCGAGCAGTACTTC | TRBJ2-7 | NA | TRBV21-1 | NA
CASSPRRGTEAFF | TGTGCCAGCAGCCCTAGGAGGGGCACTGAAGCTTTCTTT | TRBJ1-1 | NA | TRBV11-2 | NA
CASSLTRDRVKGNSGYTF | TGTGCCAGCAGCCTCACCCGGGACAGGGTGAAGGGTAACTCTGGCTACACCTTC | TRBJ1-2 | NA | TRBV7-8 | TRBD1
CASSQDTGFGQYF | TGTGCCAGCAGCCAAGATACAGGTTTTGGTCAGTACTTC | TRBJ2-4 | NA | TRBV4-2 | NA
CASSLGEANQPQHF | TGCGCCAGCAGCTTAGGGGAGGCCAATCAGCCCCAGCATTTT | TRBJ1-5 | once | TRBV5-1 | NA
CATTDGVHQPQHF | TGTGCCACGACCGACGGGGTGCATCAGCCCCAGCATTTT | TRBJ1-5 | NA | TRBV18 | NA
CASSIDPLSSGSLNEQYF | TGTGCCAGTAGTATAGATCCCCTCTCTAGCGGGAGCCTGAACGAGCAGTACTTC | TRBJ2-7 | few | TRBV19 | TRBD2
CASRPGHANYGYTF | TGTGCCAGCAGACCGGGACACGCTAACTATGGCTACACCTTC | TRBJ1-2 | NA | TRBV6-1 | NA
CASSLPPGQAHYGYTF | TGTGCCAGCAGCTTGCCTCCTGGACAGGCCCACTATGGCTACACCTTC | TRBJ1-2 | NA | TRBV5-6 | TRBD1
CSASLQGGYTF | TGCAGTGCTAGTCTGCAGGGTGGCTACACCTTC | TRBJ1-2 | few | TRBV20-1 | NA
CASSAGATYEQYF | TGTGCCAGCAGCGCGGGAGCGACCTACGAGCAGTACTTC | TRBJ2-7 | NA | TRBV11-2 | TRBD2
CASSLGAGETQYF | TGTGCCAGCAGTTTAGGTGCGGGAGAGACCCAGTACTTC | TRBJ2-5 | few | TRBV27 | NA
CASSRGSGGETQYF | TGTGCCAGCAGTCGCGGGAGCGGGGGAGAGACCCAGTACTTC | TRBJ2-5 | NA | TRBV7-2 | TRBD2
CASSYLTSGTGRRETQYF | TGTGCCAGCAGCTACCTCACCTCCGGGACAGGGAGGCGGGAGACCCAGTACTTC | TRBJ2-5 | few | TRBV5-6 | TRBD1
CASSEQGPGTEAFF | TGTGCCAGCAGCGAACAGGGGCCTGGGACTGAAGCTTTCTTT | TRBJ1-1 | NA | TRBV4-2 | TRBD1
CASSTGTSGRMNTGELFF | TGTGCCAGCTCAACCGGGACTAGCGGGAGGATGAACACCGGGGAGCTGTTTTTT | TRBJ2-2 | NA | TRBV18 | TRBD2
CASSPGTGAICYEQYF | TGCGCCAGCAGCCCCGGGACAGGGGCTATTTGCTACGAGCAGTACTTC | TRBJ2-7 | few | TRBV5-1 | TRBD1
CASSESRGLDNEQFF | TGTGCCAGCAGTGAAAGTCGAGGACTAGATAATGAGCAGTTCTTC | TRBJ2-1 | NA | TRBV6-1 | TRBD2
CASSAGQGESSEQYF | TGTGCCAGCAGCGCGGGACAGGGGGAAAGTAGCGAGCAGTACTTC | TRBJ2-7 | NA | TRBV11-3 | TRBD1
CASSGGQESPYEQYF | TGTGCCAGCAGCGGGGGACAGGAGTCTCCCTACGAGCAGTACTTC | TRBJ2-7 | NA | TRBV7-9 | TRBD1
CASSPWGQDYEQYF | TGTGCCAGCTCACCATGGGGACAGGACTACGAGCAGTACTTC | TRBJ2-7 | NA | TRBV18 | TRBD1
CASSTSGARDTGELFF | TGTGCCAGCAGCACCTCAGGGGCTCGGGACACCGGGGAGCTGTTTTTT | TRBJ2-2 | NA | TRBV9 | NA
CASSPDRGGRGETQYF | TGTGCCAGCAGCCCCGATCGGGGGGGGCGTGGGGAGACCCAGTACTTC | TRBJ2-5 | few | TRBV7-7 | TRBD2